A single TCR beta chain is shown here with its context. The data derive from a study of PD-1 blockade in classical Hodgkin lymphoma. Looking at the study overall: The nivolumab dose that patients received was 3 mg/kg, given intravenously every 2 weeks.

Using immunoSEQ multiplex PCR, the repertoire was profiled, and TCRdb retains in-frame clones only, with some absent. The sample carries around 100,000 clones, about nine tenths recorded once. Time point given: cycle 4 day 1 (C4D1), after more than 5 weeks of nivolumab. Each and every patient relapsed after autologous stem cell transplantation, and patients got differing brentuximab vedotin exposure. Trimming left V 2 bases short and J 2 bases short, with 1 base between. The CDR3 has 11 residues. Germline-derived CDR1 and CDR2 are SGHRS and YFSETQ. Here the sequenced sample was peripheral blood mononuclear cells (PBMCs), taken before the fourth cycle of nivolumab. This clonotype was sampled from a human donor with classical Hodgkin lymphoma. The chain employs TRBV5-1 and TRBJ2-5; the D is unclear. The DNA for the CDR3 is TGCGCCAGCAGCTTACAAGAGACCCAGTACTTC. Amino acid sequence: CASSLQETQYF. The full variable domain, completed using reference TRBV5-1 and TRBJ2-5, is KAGVTQTPRYLIKTRGQQVTLSCSPISGHRSVSWYQQTPGQGLQFLFEYFSETQRNKGNFPGRFSGRQFSNSRSEMNVSTLELGDSALYLCASSLQETQYFGPGTRLLVL.